This is a list of T cell receptor beta chains from one sample in a study of PD-L1 blockade in urothelial cancer. Clones were sequenced by immunoSEQ multiplex PCR, and TCRdb holds only the in-frame ones, with some missing. The sample lists tens of thousands of clones; roughly four fifths were seen once. This sample comprised PBMCs, obtained around atezolizumab (anti-PD-L1) treatment. The receptors were sampled from a man aged 65-85 years with urothelial cancer. CDR3s include the opening cysteine and the closing phenylalanine or tryptophan. A D gene is named only where the DNA matches it firmly. Only part of the rows carry a size: once, few, many, or a class if the clone is expanded.

NA TRBJ2-7 TRBV9 TRBD1 CASSTGTGWADGEQYF TGTGCCAGCAGCACAGGGACAGGTTGGGCGGATGGCGAGCAGTACTTC
NA TRBJ2-6 TRBV7-9 TRBD2 CAMWGGAGANVLTF TGTGCCATGTGGGGAGGGGCTGGGGCCAACGTCCTGACTTTC
NA TRBJ2-2 TRBV19 TRBD1 CASTTGAIANTGELFF TGTGCCAGTACCACAGGGGCTATCGCGAACACCGGGGAGCTGTTTTTT
NA TRBJ1-4 TRBV19 TRBD1 CATGRGSEKLFF TGTGCCACCGGCAGGGGGAGTGAAAAACTGTTTTTT
NA TRBJ2-5 TRBV10-3 NA CAISDSIVGGRETQYF TGTGCCATCAGTGACTCGATTGTGGGTGGGCGAGAGACCCAGTACTTC
NA TRBJ2-5 TRBV7-9 NA CASSLRGGQADPQYF TGTGCCAGCAGCTTAAGGGGGGGACAGGCCGACCCCCAGTACTTC
NA TRBJ1-3 TRBV5-4 TRBD1 CASSKRDSARGNTIYF TGTGCCAGCAGCAAAAGGGACAGTGCGCGAGGAAACACCATATATTTT
NA TRBJ2-5 TRBV6-6 TRBD1 CASIKDRGGETQYF TGTGCCAGCATCAAGGACAGGGGGGGAGAGACCCAGTACTTC
NA TRBJ2-1 TRBV18 NA CASSPTTGSYNEQFF TGTGCCAGCTCACCGACTACTGGCTCCTACAATGAGCAGTTCTTC
NA TRBJ2-1 TRBV6-4 TRBD2 CASARGAGGPVNEQFF TGTGCCAGCGCCCGGGGGGCGGGAGGGCCCGTGAATGAGCAGTTCTTC
NA TRBJ2-1 TRBV10-3 TRBD1 CAITRGTGNEQFF TGTGCCATCACTCGAGGGACAGGGAACGAGCAGTTCTTC
NA TRBJ1-5 TRBV5-8 NA CASTHRRRSYSNQPQHF TGTGCCAGCACCCACAGGCGACGCAGTTATAGCAATCAGCCCCAGCATTTT
NA TRBJ2-4 TRBV14 NA CASSQAEAAGYIQYF TGTGCCAGCAGCCAAGCGGAGGCCGCCGGGTACATTCAGTACTTC
NA TRBJ2-7 TRBV12-5 TRBD1 CASTLDRGSSYEQYF TGTGCTAGTACCTTGGACAGGGGAAGTTCTTACGAGCAGTACTTC
few TRBJ1-2 TRBV11-1 NA CASSFGAEGGYTF TGTGCCAGCAGCTTTGGGGCCGAAGGTGGCTACACCTTC
NA TRBJ2-1 TRBV27 TRBD2 CASSPLAGERMWGQFF TGTGCCAGCAGTCCTTTAGCGGGGGAGAGGATGTGGGGGCAGTTCTTC
NA TRBJ2-1 TRBV4-1 NA CASSQGSDSYNEQFF TGCGCCAGCAGCCAAGGAAGCGACTCCTACAATGAGCAGTTCTTC
NA TRBJ2-3 TRBV5-8 NA CASSLLTHTQYF TGTGCCAGCAGCTTGCTCACACATACGCAGTATTTT
few TRBJ1-2 TRBV4-3 NA CASSQNLRQDDYGYTF TGCGCCAGCAGCCAAAACCTACGACAGGATGACTATGGCTACACCTTC
NA TRBJ2-3 TRBV5-1 TRBD2 CASSLRRLAGYPTDTQYF TGCGCCAGCAGCCTTCGCCGACTAGCGGGATATCCCACAGATACGCAGTATTTT
NA TRBJ2-5 TRBV4-3 NA CASSQDWGPQETQYF TGCGCCAGCAGCCAAGACTGGGGGCCCCAAGAGACCCAGTACTTC
few TRBJ2-2 TRBV5-6 NA CASSFAPSGELFF TGTGCCAGCAGCTTCGCTCCCAGCGGGGAGCTGTTTTTT
NA TRBJ1-4 TRBV7-6 NA CASSPRYREPSNEKLFF TGTGCCAGCAGCCCCAGGTACAGAGAACCTTCTAATGAAAAACTGTTTTTT
NA TRBJ2-7 TRBV4-1 TRBD1 CASSQDTGGIYEQYF TGCGCCAGCAGCCAAGACACAGGGGGGATCTACGAGCAGTACTTC
once TRBJ1-5 TRBV18 NA CASSQTAPTYSNQPQHF TGTGCCAGCTCACAGACAGCCCCAACTTATAGCAATCAGCCCCAGCATTTT
NA TRBJ2-5 TRBV5-4 NA CASGLERAETQYF TGTGCCAGCGGACTCGAAAGAGCGGAGACCCAGTACTTC
NA TRBJ1-5 TRBV19 NA CASSIARGQYSNQPQHF TGTGCCAGTAGTATAGCGAGAGGGCAGTATAGCAATCAGCCCCAGCATTTT
NA TRBJ2-7 TRBV5-6 NA CASSSGVARDEQYF TGTGCCAGCAGCTCTGGGGTAGCGCGGGACGAGCAGTACTTC
NA TRBJ1-4 TRBV6-5 NA CASSQSREKLFF TGTGCCAGCAGTCAGTCACGTGAAAAACTGTTTTTT
NA TRBJ2-5 TRBV6-5 TRBD1 CASSHGTGTQETQYF TGTGCCAGCAGCCACGGGACAGGGACCCAAGAGACCCAGTACTTC
once TRBJ2-3 TRBV15 NA CATSRPSTDTQYF TGTGCCACCAGCAGACCTTCCACAGATACGCAGTATTTT
NA TRBJ1-1 TRBV6-6 NA CASSLGQLMNTEAFF TGTGCCAGCAGTTTAGGACAGCTGATGAACACTGAAGCTTTCTTT
NA TRBJ2-7 TRBV6-1 NA CASSEAQGVAAFFSSYEQYF TGTGCCAGCAGTGAAGCCCAGGGGGTAGCGGCCTTTTTTAGTTCCTACGAGCAGTACTTC
NA TRBJ1-1 TRBV11-2 TRBD1 CASSFTGGWTEAFF TGTGCCAGCAGCTTTACAGGGGGCTGGACTGAAGCTTTCTTT
NA TRBJ2-3 TRBV5-1 TRBD2 CASSLTPPGWSGGDTQYF TGCGCCAGCAGCTTGACCCCGCCTGGGTGGTCGGGGGGAGATACGCAGTATTTT
NA TRBJ2-7 TRBV11-2 NA CASSPLGGGTYEQYF TGTGCCAGCAGCCCCCTGGGGGGGGGCACCTACGAGCAGTACTTC
NA TRBJ2-7 TRBV6-1 NA CASSGQDPSYEQYF TGTGCCAGCAGTGGACAGGACCCATCCTACGAGCAGTACTTC
few TRBJ1-2 TRBV28 TRBD1 CASSIMLGQEQFYGYTF TGTGCCAGCAGCATTATGCTGGGACAGGAGCAGTTTTATGGCTACACCTTC
NA TRBJ2-5 TRBV9 NA CASSVGGVGQETQYF TGTGCCAGCAGCGTAGGGGGAGTGGGGCAAGAGACCCAGTACTTC
NA TRBJ2-1 TRBV15 TRBD2 CATSALAGERNEQFF TGTGCCACCAGCGCCCTAGCGGGAGAGCGCAATGAGCAGTTCTTC
NA TRBJ2-7 TRBV7-2 TRBD1 CASSVDRAGVYEQYF TGTGCCAGCAGCGTCGACAGGGCGGGCGTCTACGAGCAGTACTTC